The 31 T cell receptor beta chains reported below all come from one sample, sequenced in a study of blood T cell repertoires in COVID-19 (TCRdb year 2020). The receptor library was made with the immunoSEQ multiplex PCR assay. Drawn from immuneACCESS, this table holds only the in-frame rearrangements with V and J called that TCRdb kept. Clones are partly lost; checked studies trace under half to an unresolved V gene and leave the rest unexplained. This sample has approximately 300,000 clones in its table, and nearly 90% of those were observed once. The top ten constitute 0.95% to 1.3% of the sample. The sequenced material came from peripheral blood. These receptors all stem from a woman aged 40 to 50 with COVID-19, enrolled during active disease.

The CDR3 is CSVEIQGNTEAFF. The CDR3 DNA is TGCAGCGTTGAAATCCAGGGAAACACTGAAGCTTTCTTT. This rearrangement joins TRBV29-1 to TRBJ1-1; perhaps TRBD1 as D (5 bases). V lost 2 bases and J 2 bases, leaving 9 bases between the germline ends. Per germline, CDR1 SQVTM and CDR2 ANQGSEA. CDR3 length: 13 residues.

This chain uses TRBV15 with TRBJ1-5, with D tentatively TRBD1 (5 bases). The CDR3 is 14 residues long. Germline values: CDR1 LNHNV, CDR2 YYDKDF (reference sequence). The ends were cut back, 5 bases at V and 4 bases at J, with 12 bases in the middle. In DNA, the CDR3 is TGTGCCACCAGCCGTGAGACAGTGAATCAGCCCCAGCATTTT. Translating it yields CATSRETVNQPQHF.

This chain uses TRBV15 with TRBJ2-2; D is unresolved. Trimming removed 2 bases from V and 7 bases from J, with 8 bases in between. Germline CDR1 reads LNHNV; CDR2 reads YYDKDF (reference sequence). This CDR3 has 13 residues. DNA of the CDR3: TGTGCCACCAGCAGACAGTCGAACGGGGAGCTGTTTTTT. This encodes CATSRQSNGELFF.

This clone appeared once. This chain uses TRBV7-2 with TRBJ1-2, with D possibly TRBD1 on 6 matching bases. Germline V CDR1 and CDR2: SGHTA, FQGNSA. CDR3 size: 12 residues. The V and J ends lost 6 bases and 5 bases respectively, with 10 bases between them. DNA of the CDR3: TGTGCCAGCAGGGACGGACAGTATGGCTACACCTTC. It encodes CASRDGQYGYTF.

The chain joins TRBV4-3 to TRBJ2-7, with D possibly matching TRBD1 (5 bases). The germline V gene has CDR1 LGHNA and CDR2 YSLEER. The V end lost 2 bases, the J end lost 5 bases, and 13 bases lay between the germline ends. The CDR3 sequence is 14 residues long. As DNA, the CDR3 is TGCGCCAGCAGCCAAACCATCAGGGTCCACGAGCAGTACTTC. Amino acids: CASSQTIRVHEQYF.

The chain links TRBV2 to TRBJ2-5; D is ambiguous. The CDR3 totals 11 residues. V lost 4 bases and J lost 7, with 7 bases in between. The germline V gene encodes CDR1 SNHLY and CDR2 FYNNEI. CDR3 nucleotide sequence: TGTGCCAGCAGTGTCCCGGTGACCCAGTACTTC. This codes for CASSVPVTQYF.

This chain uses TRBV15 with TRBJ2-5; possibly TRBD2 for D (6 bases). This CDR3 is 15 amino acids long. Germline V gene data show CDR1 as LNHNV and CDR2 as YYDKDF (reference sequence). V lost 3 bases, J lost 4 bases, and 15 bases lay in between. The CDR3 is CATSRNSGVAETQYF. DNA for the CDR3: TGTGCCACCAGCAGGAATAGCGGAGTGGCAGAGACCCAGTACTTC.

The chain couples TRBV18 to TRBJ2-7, with 11 positions matching TRBD1. The CDR3 runs to 14 residues. CDR1 is KGHSH, CDR2 LQKENI, per germline. V was pared by 5 bases and J by 5 bases, with 5 bases of the junction left unmatched. The CDR3 DNA reads as TGTGCCAGCTCATCCTGGACAGGGGGCCACGAGCAGTACTTC. Translating it yields CASSSWTGGHEQYF.

The chain employs TRBV29-1 and TRBJ2-2; no firm D call. This CDR3 is built from 14 residues. Trimming removed 2 bases at V and 2 bases at J, with 9 bases between. Per the germline V gene, CDR1 is SQVTM and CDR2 is ANQGSEA. DNA of the CDR3: TGCAGCGTTGAACAGCGACCCAACACCGGGGAGCTGTTTTTT. Its translation is CSVEQRPNTGELFF.

This clone came up a few times. The chain links TRBV28 to TRBJ1-4, with TRBD1 matching over 8 bases. Germline lookup yields CDR1 MDHEN and CDR2 SYDVKM. The CDR3 runs to 14 residues. J lost 5 bases, V lost 3 bases, and 2 bases had no gene match. CDR3 protein: CASSLAGGNEKLFF. CDR3 nucleotides: TGTGCCAGCAGTTTGGCAGGGGGCAATGAAAAACTGTTTTTT.

This clone has more than one count but fewer than ten. V and J are TRBV3-1 (or the pseudogene TRBV3-2) and TRBJ1-2; D remains ambiguous. The CDR3 totals 14 residues. V shed 0 bases and J shed 3 bases, with 8 bases lying between them. Germline CDR1 is LGHDT and CDR2 is YNNKEL (reference sequence). This CDR3 is CASSQDPGYYGYTF. DNA for the CDR3: TGTGCCAGCAGCCAAGATCCGGGTTACTATGGCTACACCTTC.

J is TRBJ2-1 and V is TRBV13; D may be TRBD1 (6 bases). The CDR3 has 14 amino acids. The ends were cut back, 5 bases at V and 4 bases at J, with 12 bases in the middle. Germline values: CDR1 PRHDT, CDR2 FYEKMQ (reference sequence). CDR3 in DNA: TGTGCCAGCAGCCCGGACAGAATTTACAATGAGCAGTTCTTC. Protein sequence: CASSPDRIYNEQFF.

This sequence joins TRBV4-3 and TRBJ2-1, with 8 bases aligning to TRBD2. The CDR3 covers 14 residues. The ends lost 0 bases at V and 10 bases at J; junction bases unmatched: 5. Germline values: CDR1 LGHNA, CDR2 YSLEER. CDR3 DNA: TGCGCCAGCAGCCAAGATTTCTCGGGGGGGGAGCAGTTCTTC. Residues: CASSQDFSGGEQFF.

This clone turned up a few times. The chain couples TRBV6-5 to TRBJ2-7; 9 nucleotides match TRBD1. The germline CDR1 and CDR2 sequences are MNHEY and SVGAGI. The CDR3 is 15 residues long. After removal of 4 bases from V and 1 base from J, the junction contained 5 bases not matched to a gene. The CDR3 DNA is TGTGCCAGCAGTTCTTATGGGACAGGGTCCTACGAGCAGTACTTC. This gives the protein CASSSYGTGSYEQYF.

The rearrangement joins TRBV6-5 to TRBJ1-1, with D possibly being TRBD1 (6 bases). The CDR3 covers 15 residues. Germline CDR1 reads MNHEY; CDR2 reads SVGAGI. Trimming took 5 bases from V and 1 from J, leaving 14 bases between them. This chain's CDR3 is CASSPWTAKNTEAFF. CDR3 in DNA: TGTGCCAGCAGTCCTTGGACAGCTAAGAACACTGAAGCTTTCTTT.

This clone was picked up one time. The CDR3 loop is CASSSTTSGQETQYF. The CDR3 region has the DNA TGTGCCAGCAGTTCTACCACTAGCGGCCAAGAGACCCAGTACTTC. The rearrangement joins TRBV9 to TRBJ2-5, with TRBD2 matching 8 bases. With 5 bases clipped from V and 1 base from J, the junction kept 7 bases outside the gene matches. CDR1 SGDLS and CDR2 YYNGEE come from the germline V gene. This CDR3 contains 15 residues.

This rearrangement joins TRBV29-1 to TRBJ2-3, with TRBD1 matching 7 bases. The CDR3 totals 14 residues. Germline CDR1 reads SQVTM; CDR2 reads ANQGSEA. V shed 6 bases and J 5 bases; nucleotides not matched to a gene: 11. This CDR3 reads CSVTRDRTLDTQYF. CDR3 in DNA: TGCAGCGTGACCCGGGACAGAACTTTAGATACGCAGTATTTT.

The chain recombines TRBV7-2 with TRBJ2-3; D is unresolved. The CDR3 extends over 13 amino acids. CDR1 is SGHTA and CDR2 is FQGNSA in the germline V gene. V was shortened by 1 base and J by 5 bases, with 7 bases between the two germline ends. The CDR3 coding sequence is TGTGCCAGCAGCTTAGACCGAGAAGATACGCAGTATTTT. Translation: CASSLDREDTQYF.

The gene calls are TRBV6-2 or TRBV6-3 and TRBJ2-3, with a tentative D call TRBD2 (6 bases). Germline V CDR1 and CDR2: MNHEY, SVGEGT. This CDR3 comprises 16 residues. V was shortened by 5 bases and J by 0 bases, with 15 bases between the two germline ends. The CDR3 region has the DNA TGTGCCAGCAGTGGCCTCGTAGGGAGGAGCACAGATACGCAGTATTTT. This encodes CASSGLVGRSTDTQYF.

This chain uses TRBV5-4 with TRBJ2-7; the match to TRBD1 covers 9 bases. CDR1 SGHNT and CDR2 YYREEE come from the germline V gene (reference sequence). V was pared by 4 bases and J by 5 bases, with 10 bases of the junction left unmatched. The CDR3 spans 15 residues. The CDR3 coding sequence is TGTGCCAGCAGCCTCCCGGGACAGGGAAGTGACGAGCAGTACTTC. It yields the protein CASSLPGQGSDEQYF.

A few counts support this clone. This chain uses TRBV5-1 with TRBJ1-2; the match to TRBD1 covers 7 bases. V was pared by 5 bases and J by 5 bases, with 9 bases of the junction left unmatched. Looked up from germline, CDR1 is SGHRS and CDR2 is YFSETQ. There are 14 residues in the CDR3. CDR3 sequence: CASSPQGTDYGYTF. The CDR3 nucleotides read TGCGCCAGCAGTCCACAGGGGACGGATTATGGCTACACCTTC.

The rearrangement joins TRBV11-2 to TRBJ2-3; 10 bases agree with TRBD1. V shed 1 base and J 1 base; nucleotides not matched to a gene: 11. Germline V lookup: CDR1 SGHAT, CDR2 FQNNGV. The CDR3 spans 19 residues. The CDR3: CASSLGRDRGLIRTDTQYF. The DNA for the CDR3 is TGTGCCAGCAGCTTAGGGAGGGACAGGGGATTGATCCGCACAGATACGCAGTATTTT.

This chain connects TRBV27 to TRBJ1-6; tentative D call: TRBD1 (5 bases). The V and J ends lost 8 bases and 9 bases respectively, with 17 bases between them. CDR1 is MNHEY and CDR2 is SMNVEV in the germline V gene (reference sequence). The CDR3 totals 14 residues. CDR3 sequence (DNA): TGTGCCAGCTCCCTGCGCAGGGTGGCTTCACCCCTCCACTTT. Residues: CASSLRRVASPLHF.

Remarks on this clone: The identical CDR3 is also encoded by other nucleotide sequences in the sample. This sequence joins TRBV18 and TRBJ1-1, with 7 positions matching TRBD1. The CDR3 covers 13 residues. From germline, CDR1 is KGHSH and CDR2 LQKENI. V was pared by 5 bases and J by 0 bases, with 0 bases of the junction left unmatched. The CDR3 spells CASSGTVNTEAFF. The CDR3 DNA reads TGTGCCAGCTCAGGGACAGTGAACACTGAAGCTTTCTTT.

This chain connects TRBV19 to TRBJ2-7, with 8 positions matching TRBD1. Unmatched junction bases numbered 5, after V lost 3 bases and J lost 7 bases. CDR1 is LNHDA and CDR2 is SQIVND in the germline V gene (reference sequence). This CDR3 contains 13 residues. CDR3 DNA sequence: TGTGCCAGTAGTATCCAGGGGGCAGGGGAGCAGTACTTC. Amino acids: CASSIQGAGEQYF.

This sequence joins TRBV5-1 and TRBJ2-1, with 14 bases matching TRBD2. After removal of 4 bases from V and 12 bases from J, the junction contained 3 bases not matched to a gene. The CDR3 is 13 amino acids. Per the germline V gene, CDR1 is SGHRS and CDR2 is YFSETQ. The CDR3 sequence is CASSIGTSGGQFF. The CDR3 DNA reads TGCGCCAGCAGCATCGGGACTAGCGGGGGGCAGTTCTTC.

The chain couples TRBV2 to TRBJ2-2; no definite D call. Germline values: CDR1 SNHLY, CDR2 FYNNEI. This CDR3 comprises 13 residues. V was pared by 6 bases and J by 5 bases, with 10 bases between. The CDR3 spells CASSATFTGELFF. CDR3 nucleotide sequence: TGTGCCAGCAGCGCGACTTTTACCGGGGAGCTGTTTTTT. The whole variable domain, remainder taken from reference TRBV2 and TRBJ2-2, is EPEVTQTPSHQVTQMGQEVILRCVPISNHLYFYWYRQILGQKVEFLVSFYNNEISEKSEIFDDQFSVERPDGSNFTLKIRSTKLEDSAMYFCASSATFTGELFFGEGSRLTVL.

The J gene is TRBJ2-7, the V gene TRBV19; 9 positions match TRBD1. This CDR3 has 16 amino acids. V trimming: 7 bases; J trimming: 5 bases; junction bases outside the gene matches: 15. Germline assignment: CDR1 LNHDA and CDR2 SQIVND (reference sequence). DNA of the CDR3: TGTGCCAGTACCCCTACTCCCCAGGACAGGGGCCACGAGCAGTACTTC. This encodes CASTPTPQDRGHEQYF.

This chain joins TRBV30 and TRBJ1-2, with a weak D call TRBD1 (6 bases). This CDR3 has 12 residues. V gave up 4 bases and J gave up 7 bases, with 13 bases separating them. Germline V gene data show CDR1 as GTSNPN and CDR2 as SVGIG (reference sequence). The CDR3 nucleotides read TGTGCCTGGACGGCGGGGGGCCCTGGCTACACCTTC. It translates to CAWTAGGPGYTF.

The genes are TRBV6-5 and TRBJ2-1, with D possibly matching TRBD2 (7 bases). The CDR3 covers 15 residues. V gave up 4 bases and J gave up 4 bases, with 14 bases separating them. Germline CDR1 and CDR2: MNHEY and SVGAGI. The CDR3 loop reads CASSWGGAGYNEQFF. CDR3 nucleotide sequence: TGTGCCAGCAGTTGGGGGGGGGCAGGGTACAATGAGCAGTTCTTC.

This clone has only a few counts. The CDR3 nucleotides read TGTGCCAGTAGTATTGCGCCACCCACGAACACTGAAGCTTTCTTT. Protein: CASSIAPPTNTEAFF. This chain joins TRBV19 and TRBJ1-1; D ambiguous. Germline loops: CDR1 LNHDA, CDR2 SQIVND (reference sequence). CDR3 length equals 15 residues. V was trimmed by 3 bases and J by 1 base, leaving 12 bases between them. Based on the CDR3 plus reference TRBV19 and TRBJ1-1, the full variable domain is DGGITQSPKYLFRKEGQNVTLSCEQNLNHDAMYWYRQDPGQGLRLIYYSQIVNDFQKGDIAEGYSVSREKKESFPLTVTSAQKNPTAFYLCASSIAPPTNTEAFFGQGTRLTVV.